A single sample is the source of the 14 T cell receptor beta chains below, sequenced in a study. MiXCR was run by TCRdb on the RT-PCR reads, yielding one entry per CDR3 protein. The sample includes about 680,000 distinct CDR3 sequences, approximately 15% of them seen just once. Sequences were obtained from memory CD4+ T cells from blood. The receptors stem from a female donor in good health, serving as a healthy control.

This clonotype has a handful of counts. The chain joins TRBV20-1 to TRBJ1-1; 7 positions match TRBD1. CDR1 DFQATT and CDR2 SNEGSKA come from the germline V gene (reference sequence). There are 14 residues in the CDR3. Unmatched junction bases numbered 3, after V lost 0 bases and J lost 2 bases. The CDR3 DNA is TGCAGTGCTAGAGACGGGACAGATAACACTGAAGCTTTCTTT. It codes for CSARDGTDNTEAFF.

This clonotype came up a few times. The chain has TRBV20-1 and TRBJ2-1; D is possibly TRBD1 or TRBD2 (6 bases each). The V gene's germline CDR1 is DFQATT and CDR2 SNEGSKA (reference sequence). CDR3 length equals 15 residues. V shed 7 bases and J shed 0 bases, with 16 bases lying between them. The CDR3 loop is CSGGDTGFSYNEQFF. DNA of the CDR3: TGCAGTGGGGGGGACACGGGATTCTCCTACAATGAGCAGTTCTTC.

Notes on this clonotype: Mismatch with germline at one junction end may stem from a read error. The gene calls are TRBV28 and TRBJ2-7, with a weak D call TRBD2 (5 bases). CDR1 and CDR2 from the germline V gene are MDHEN and SYDVKM. The CDR3 covers 11 residues. The CDR3 coding sequence is TGTGCCAGCCCACCTTTGGAGCGGACCACTTTC. Translating it yields CASPPLERTTF.

This clonotype was seen repeatedly, ten times or more. The chain has TRBV7-3 and TRBJ2-1; no firm D call. Germline assignment: CDR1 SGHTA and CDR2 FQGTGA. V was shortened by 1 base and J by 7 bases, with 8 bases between the two germline ends. The CDR3 length is 13 residues. CDR3 protein: CASSLSSGNEQFF. The CDR3 DNA reads as TGTGCCAGCAGCTTAAGCTCCGGTAATGAGCAGTTCTTC.

The rearrangement joins TRBV20-1 to TRBJ1-3; D possibly corresponds to TRBD1 (5 bases). With 0 bases removed from V and 0 bases from J, the gap between germline ends came to 9 bases. Germline CDR1 reads DFQATT; CDR2 reads SNEGSKA (reference sequence). The CDR3 runs to 15 residues. The CDR3 region is CSAREGTFSGNTIYF. DNA of the CDR3: TGCAGTGCTAGAGAGGGGACTTTCTCTGGAAACACCATATATTTT.

The table lists this clonotype with many counts. This chain connects TRBV6-2 or TRBV6-3 to TRBJ2-1; TRBD2 matches at 10 bases. Germline lookup yields CDR1 MNHEY and CDR2 SVGEGT. The CDR3 has 19 residues. V was pared by 2 bases and J by 0 bases, with 10 bases of the junction left unmatched. CDR3 protein: CASSYGASGSWSSYNEQFF. The CDR3 region has the DNA TGTGCCAGCAGTTACGGGGCTAGCGGGAGCTGGAGCTCCTACAATGAGCAGTTCTTC.

The chain couples TRBV5-1 to TRBJ2-4; D may be TRBD1 or TRBD2 (6 bases each). The germline V and J ends were trimmed by 3 bases and 0 bases, with 13 bases remaining between them. Looked up from germline, CDR1 is SGHRS and CDR2 is YFSETQ. The CDR3 extends over 16 amino acids. The CDR3 here is CASSSTGGLAKNIQYF. The CDR3 nucleotides are TGCGCCAGCAGCTCTACCGGGGGCTTAGCCAAAAACATTCAGTACTTC.

This clonotype showed up many times. The chain is built from TRBV11-1 and TRBJ2-1; no clear D gene. V lost 5 bases and J 7 bases, leaving 9 bases between the germline ends. Germline V gene lookup returns CDR1 SGHAT and CDR2 FQDESV (reference sequence). The CDR3 contains 12 residues. The CDR3 region is CASSRSRNEQFF. CDR3 sequence (DNA): TGTGCCAGCAGCCGGAGCAGGAATGAGCAGTTCTTC.

This chain joins TRBV6-6 and TRBJ2-7, with D hard to call. Germline lookup yields CDR1 MNHNY and CDR2 SVGAGI (reference sequence). This CDR3 is 15 amino acids long. V was trimmed by 0 bases and J by 3 bases, leaving 12 bases between them. This CDR3 reads CASSYSAPWFYEQYF. The CDR3 region has the DNA TGTGCCAGCAGTTACTCTGCCCCCTGGTTCTACGAGCAGTACTTC.

This clonotype was counted at least ten times. The chain joins TRBV10-3 to TRBJ2-5; TRBD1 or TRBD2 may be the D gene (5 bases each). The germline V gene has CDR1 ENHRY and CDR2 SYGVKD. The V end was cut by 5 bases, the J end by 1 base, with 11 bases between. The CDR3 runs 14 residues. Here the CDR3 DNA reads TGTGCCATCAGTCAGGGTGGAGGCCAAGAGACCCAGTACTTC. This encodes CAISQGGGQETQYF.

In this sample, this clonotype turned up a few times. The junction shows a germline mismatch at one end, possibly a read error. The chain has TRBV28 and TRBJ1-6, with a weak D call TRBD1 (6 bases). Germline CDR1 reads MDHEN; CDR2 reads SYDVKM. The CDR3 totals 19 residues. The CDR3 region has the DNA TGTGCCAGCAATTTATCTGCCGGGCTGGGGGCCTTGTATAATTCACCCCTCCACTTT. Protein product: CASNLSAGLGALYNSPLHF.

The J gene is TRBJ1-1, the V gene TRBV12-3 or TRBV12-4, with D possibly TRBD1 on 5 matching bases. The CDR3 has 15 residues. Trimming cost V 5 bases and J 5 bases, with 18 bases left between them. CDR3 bases: TGTGCCAGCAGTCTGGGGGGTAAGGGGAGGACTGAAGCTTTCTTT. This gives the protein CASSLGGKGRTEAFF.

This clonotype was counted a few times. The chain links TRBV20-1 to TRBJ1-2, with 7 bases identical to TRBD1. The CDR3 has 14 residues. V was clipped by 5 bases and J by 4 bases; unmatched bases: 10. Germline V gene lookup returns CDR1 DFQATT and CDR2 SNEGSKA (reference sequence). The CDR3 coding sequence is TGCAGTGCTCAACCCGGGACAGCCAGCTATGGCTACACCTTC. Residues: CSAQPGTASYGYTF.

The table lists this clonotype with a few counts. The chain carries TRBV9 and TRBJ2-3, with TRBD1 matching over 8 bases. Germline V gives CDR1 SGDLS, CDR2 YYNGEE. V lost 7 bases, J lost 4 bases, and 5 bases stayed unmatched. The length of the CDR3 is 13 residues. CDR3 residues: CASDDRGSDTQYF. As DNA, the CDR3 is TGTGCCAGCGACGACAGGGGCTCAGATACGCAGTATTTT. Drawing the rest from reference TRBV9 and TRBJ2-3, the complete variable domain is DSGVTQTPKHLITATGQRVTLRCSPRSGDLSVYWYQQSLDQGLQFLIQYYNGEERAKGNILERFSAQQFPDLHSELNLSSLELGDSALYFCASDDRGSDTQYFGPGTRLTVL.